Below are 7 T cell receptor beta chains sequenced from a single sample in a study of shared clonotypes between healthy human individuals. The table came from immunoSEQ multiplex PCR; TCRdb's copy has only in-frame clones and leaves some out. In the table there are millions of clones, over 85% of which are singletons. Sequencing used naive CD4+ T cells sorted from blood. Subset in this sample: CD45RA+ positively selected. These receptors all come from a man aged 18 to 35 in good health.

The V and J genes are TRBV10-3 and TRBJ1-5; maybe TRBD1 (5 bases). In germline, CDR1 is ENHRY, CDR2 SYGVKD. Trimming left V 9 bases short and J 6 bases short, with 15 bases between. CDR3 length equals 13 residues. The CDR3 loop is CAMARGETQPQHF. DNA for the CDR3: TGTGCCATGGCCCGGGGGGAGACTCAGCCCCAGCATTTT.

The chain uses TRBV28 and TRBJ1-1; D not certain. Trimming pared 6 bases from V and 0 bases from J, leaving 8 bases between. This CDR3 comprises 13 residues. The germline CDR1 and CDR2 sequences are MDHEN and SYDVKM. This CDR3 is CASSGEMNTEAFF. In DNA, the CDR3 is TGTGCCAGCAGCGGAGAAATGAACACTGAAGCTTTCTTT.

The chain has TRBV10-2 and TRBJ2-1; 9 nucleotides line up with TRBD2. CDR1 WSHSY and CDR2 SAAADI come from the germline V gene. The V segment lost 3 bases and the J segment 4 bases; nucleotides outside the gene matches: 4. This CDR3 has 15 amino acids. The CDR3 spells CASSEGAGGYNEQFF. The CDR3 DNA is TGCGCCAGCAGTGAAGGGGCGGGGGGGTACAATGAGCAGTTCTTC.

The rearrangement uses TRBV11-2 and TRBJ2-2, with D possibly TRBD2 on 7 matching bases. CDR1 SGHAT and CDR2 FQNNGV come from the germline V gene. V was trimmed by 3 bases and J by 6 bases, leaving 14 bases between them. This CDR3 has 15 amino acids. CDR3 sequence (DNA): TGTGCCAGCAGCTTCGAGGGGGGGATCGCCGGGGAGCTGTTTTTT. This encodes CASSFEGGIAGELFF.

This clone has just one count. The V and J genes are TRBV5-4 and TRBJ1-4; maybe TRBD1 (6 bases). This CDR3 is built from 16 residues. Germline V gene sequence: CDR1 SGHNT, CDR2 YYREEE (reference sequence). Between the trimmed V and J ends, which lost 4 bases and 8 bases, there was a span of 21 bases. CDR3 coding DNA: TGTGCCAGCAGCGCGGGACACTCACCCTATGGGGAAAAACTGTTTTTT. Protein product: CASSAGHSPYGEKLFF.

The gene calls are TRBV5-1 and TRBJ1-4, with D maybe TRBD1 (5 bases). The V gene lost 3 bases and the J gene lost 5 bases, with 11 bases spanning the gap. Germline loops: CDR1 SGHRS, CDR2 YFSETQ. The CDR3 sequence is 14 residues long. CDR3 DNA: TGCGCCAGCAGCTCCCGGGACCCGAATGAAAAACTGTTTTTT. Translating gives CASSSRDPNEKLFF.

This clone was seen just once. V usage is TRBV6-9 and J usage is TRBJ2-3; perhaps D is TRBD1 or TRBD2 (6 bases each). Germline loops: CDR1 MNHGY, CDR2 SVAAGI. V was cut by 7 bases and J by 0 bases, with 17 bases left in between. The CDR3 sequence is 16 residues long. The CDR3 is CASNLKRGTSTDTQYF. In nucleotides, the CDR3 is TGTGCCAGCAACCTCAAAAGGGGGACTAGCACAGATACGCAGTATTTT.